There are a few counts of the clone carrying this T cell receptor (beta chain). The antigen remains undetermined. The sample is drawn from a study of regulatory T cells in long-lasting Graves disease. Study observations and caveats: Only peripheral blood was studied, not thyroid tissue. Sharing of public clonotypes was greater in persistent patients (over 2,500) than in new patients (fewer than 1,000).

Construction of TCR beta libraries relied on iRepertoire HTBI primers and on Arm-PCR targeting CDR3 regions. Using its own MiXCR run on the multiplex PCR reads, TCRdb lists one record per CDR3 protein. The sample includes nearly 350,000 distinct CDR3 sequences, around a fifth of them seen just once. Sample time point: persistent/refractory GD, antithyroid drugs over 5 years with positive TRAb. RNA from PBMCs was the source of the TCR library. Xi'an, China, was home to the endocrinology department that provided patients. This clonotype was sampled from a female donor with Graves disease. The specimen was peripheral blood mononuclear cells (PBMCs), collected when the disease was refractory, from a patient treated with antithyroid drugs.

The CDR3 is CASSLSAYNEQFF. The CDR3 nucleotides read TGTGCCAGCAGTTTATCGGCGTACAATGAGCAGTTCTTC. This rearrangement joins TRBV27 to TRBJ2-1; no reliable D call. CDR1 and CDR2 from the germline V gene are MNHEY and SMNVEV (reference sequence). Trimming removed 0 bases from V and 4 bases from J, with 4 bases in between. The CDR3 has 13 amino acids.